This T cell receptor beta chain was identified in a study of radiation and T cells in renal cell carcinoma (dated by TCRdb to the early 2020s). For context, the study as a whole: Samples were obtained from a clinical trial, in which 15 Gy stereotactic body radiation therapy was delivered to primary renal cell carcinomas and nephrectomy was performed 4 weeks later. In total, around 53 samples, comprising 26 tumors and about 27 peripheral blood samples, were subjected to TCR beta sequencing. A total of roughly 4 million unique CDR3 nucleotide sequences, encoding more than 2 million unique CDR3 amino acid sequences, were found across all 50 or so samples.

This specimen's time point label, per the study, means: baseline pretreatment blood. Explained via the paper, the treatment or condition label denotes: 15 Gy SBRT to primary tumor, nephrectomy 4 weeks later. To track tumor-enriched clonotypes, serial peripheral blood was sampled from radiation-treated patients at baseline and at 2 weeks and 4 weeks after SBRT. All patients had renal cell carcinoma with clear cell pathology. The QIAamp DNA Blood Mini Kit (Qiagen) was used to prepare genomic DNA for TCR sequencing. The analyses included just those samples that passed every quality control check. Concerning this clone itself: What this receptor recognizes is not known. No much larger clone is present one base from it, and per-base qualities are unavailable. The sample carries other DNA sequences with the same CDR3.

CDR1 SGDLS and CDR2 YYNGEE are derived from the germline V gene. The CDR3 measures 16 amino acids from cysteine to phenylalanine. The entry retains the CDR3 DNA only, 48 bases that are in frame from base 1. V trim: 0 bases; J trim: 6 bases; unmatched bases: 5. General study outcomes and caveats: Dynamics of the blood repertoire were not tracked past 4 weeks after treatment. Because the trial had a single-armed design, the trial could not examine how radiation dose or scheduling affected the TCR repertoire. No pretreatment tumor biopsies were available, so the baseline intratumoral presence of clonotypes could not be determined. In blood, the top tumor clonotypes increased between baseline and 2 weeks post-radiation and then shrank by 4 weeks, which suggests that tumor-resident clones expanded only transiently.

The immunoSEQ kit was used, according to the manufacturer's recommendations, to generate TCR beta libraries from genomic DNA. To prepare the libraries, a first multiplex PCR with proprietary primers was run, followed by a second PCR that added unique barcodes, and a bead cleanup was done after each round. A positive control reaction and a negative control reaction, both provided in the kit, were run with every batch of samples. The final libraries were assessed on an Agilent 4200 TapeStation D1000 ScreenTape, pooled by volume, and quantified by qPCR. Sequencing was performed on an Illumina NextSeq500 with a MidOutput 150-cycle cartridge, and 156 Read1 and 15 Index1 cycles were run with kit custom primers. The pooled library was loaded at around 0.93 pM with around 20% PhiX control spiked in. The original methods were these. Vendor-processed data were analyzed in R, with a clonotype defined as all T cells sharing the same CDR3 nucleotide sequence. For clone abundance analyses, frequencies were normalized to the 10,000 most abundant clones in each sample. Public T cell clones, averaging fewer than five per sample, were removed before analysis. An abundance difference of at least 32-fold between compartments was the criterion for calling clonotypes tumor-enriched or baseline blood-enriched. A beta-binomial differential abundance model was used to identify clonotypes that expanded or contracted between blood time points. Similarity between tumor and blood repertoires was quantified using the Baroni-Urbani and Buser coefficient, and groups were compared with two-tailed Wilcoxon tests in R. TCRdb mirrors the immuneACCESS table, restricted to in-frame sequences. Some clones are absent from its copies; in checked studies, under half trace to an unresolved V gene, and the reason for the others is unknown. From that table come the V and J calls and clone size; the DNA was used to work out D and trimming. Counted in this sample were 100,000 to 150,000 clones; roughly 80% of them appeared once. The ten largest clones take up approximately 3% of the sample.

The V and J segments used are TRBV9 and TRBJ2-3, and TRBD2 aligns with 12 junction nucleotides. The source material was blood, sampled from a patient whose treatment included radiotherapy and nephrectomy. The clonotype was recovered from a woman aged 55-69 years with renal cell carcinoma. CDR3 protein: CASSVADGTSGDTQYF. DNA sequence: TGTGCCAGCAGCGTAGCTGATGGGACTAGCGGGGATACGCAGTATTTT.